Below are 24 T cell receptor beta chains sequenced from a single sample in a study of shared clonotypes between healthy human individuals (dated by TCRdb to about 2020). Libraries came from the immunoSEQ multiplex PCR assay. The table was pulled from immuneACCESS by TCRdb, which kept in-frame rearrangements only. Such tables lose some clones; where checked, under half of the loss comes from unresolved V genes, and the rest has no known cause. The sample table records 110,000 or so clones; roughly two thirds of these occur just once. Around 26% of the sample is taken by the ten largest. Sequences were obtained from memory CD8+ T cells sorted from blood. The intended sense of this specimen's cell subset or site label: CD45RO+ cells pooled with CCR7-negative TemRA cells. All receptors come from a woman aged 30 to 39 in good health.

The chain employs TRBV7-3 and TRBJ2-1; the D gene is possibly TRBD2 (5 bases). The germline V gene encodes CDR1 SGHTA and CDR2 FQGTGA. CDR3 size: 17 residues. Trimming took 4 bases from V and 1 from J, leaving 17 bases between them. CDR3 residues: CASSSARTLDSYNEQFF. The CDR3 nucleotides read TGTGCCAGCAGCTCCGCACGGACTCTTGATTCCTACAATGAGCAGTTCTTC.

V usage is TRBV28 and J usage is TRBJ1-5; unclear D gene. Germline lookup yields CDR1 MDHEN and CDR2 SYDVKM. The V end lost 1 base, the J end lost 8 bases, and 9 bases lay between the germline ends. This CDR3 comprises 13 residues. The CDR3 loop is CASSLLRWEPQHF. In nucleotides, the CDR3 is TGTGCCAGCAGTTTATTAAGGTGGGAGCCCCAGCATTTT.

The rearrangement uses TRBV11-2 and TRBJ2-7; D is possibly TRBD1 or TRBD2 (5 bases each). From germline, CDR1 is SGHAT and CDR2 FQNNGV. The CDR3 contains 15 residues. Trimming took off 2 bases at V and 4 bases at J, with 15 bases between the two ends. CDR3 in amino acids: CASSLKNRGLYEQYF. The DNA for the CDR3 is TGTGCCAGCAGCTTAAAGAATCGGGGCCTGTACGAGCAGTACTTC.

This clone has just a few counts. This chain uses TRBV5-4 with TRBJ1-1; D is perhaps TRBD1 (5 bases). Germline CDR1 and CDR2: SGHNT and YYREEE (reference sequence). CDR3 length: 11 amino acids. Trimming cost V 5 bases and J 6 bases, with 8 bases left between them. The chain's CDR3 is CASRAGAEAFF. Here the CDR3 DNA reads TGTGCCAGCAGGGCGGGGGCTGAAGCTTTCTTT.

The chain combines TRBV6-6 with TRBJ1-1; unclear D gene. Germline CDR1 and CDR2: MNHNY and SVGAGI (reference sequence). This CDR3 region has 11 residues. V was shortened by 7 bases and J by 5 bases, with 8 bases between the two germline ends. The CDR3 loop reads CASMRWTEAFF. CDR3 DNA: TGTGCCAGCATGAGGTGGACTGAAGCTTTCTTT.

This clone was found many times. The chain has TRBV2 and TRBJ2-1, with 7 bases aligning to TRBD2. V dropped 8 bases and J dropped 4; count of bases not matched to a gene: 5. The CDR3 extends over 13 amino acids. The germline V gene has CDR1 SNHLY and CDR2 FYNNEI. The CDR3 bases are TGTGCCAGCGGGTCTAGCGGATACAATGAGCAGTTCTTC. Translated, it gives CASGSSGYNEQFF.

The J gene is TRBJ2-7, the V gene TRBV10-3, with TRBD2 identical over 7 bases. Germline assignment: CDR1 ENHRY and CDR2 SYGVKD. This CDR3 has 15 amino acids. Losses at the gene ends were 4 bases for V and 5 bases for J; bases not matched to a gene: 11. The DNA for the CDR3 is TGTGCCATCAGTGTGGGGGAGGGCAGCCTCCACGAGCAGTACTTC. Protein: CAISVGEGSLHEQYF.

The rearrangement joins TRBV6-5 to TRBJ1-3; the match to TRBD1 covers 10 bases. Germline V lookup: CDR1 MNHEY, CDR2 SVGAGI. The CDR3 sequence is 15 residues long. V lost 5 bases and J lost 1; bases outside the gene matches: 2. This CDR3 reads CASSADRGSGNTIYF. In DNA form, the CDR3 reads TGTGCCAGCAGTGCGGACAGGGGGTCTGGAAACACCATATATTTT.

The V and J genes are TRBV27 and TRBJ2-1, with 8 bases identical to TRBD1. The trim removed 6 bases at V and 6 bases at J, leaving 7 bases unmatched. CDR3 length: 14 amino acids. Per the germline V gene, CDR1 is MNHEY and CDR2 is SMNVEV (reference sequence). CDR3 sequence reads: CASRPQGEGNEQFF. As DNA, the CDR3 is TGTGCCAGCAGGCCACAGGGGGAAGGCAATGAGCAGTTCTTC.

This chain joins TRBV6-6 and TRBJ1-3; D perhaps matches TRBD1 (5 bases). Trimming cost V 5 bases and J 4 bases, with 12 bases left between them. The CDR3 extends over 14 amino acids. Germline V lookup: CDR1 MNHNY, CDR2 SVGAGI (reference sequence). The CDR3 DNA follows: TGTGCCAGCAGTGGGGCCTTCCGGGGAAACACCATATATTTT. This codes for CASSGAFRGNTIYF.

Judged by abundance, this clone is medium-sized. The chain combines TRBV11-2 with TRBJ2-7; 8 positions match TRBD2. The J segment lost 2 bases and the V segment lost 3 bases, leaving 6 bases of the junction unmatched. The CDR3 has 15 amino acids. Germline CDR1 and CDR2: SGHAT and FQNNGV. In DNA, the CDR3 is TGTGCCAGCAGCTTTGCCCCCGGGGGGGCCTACGAGCAGTACTTC. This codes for CASSFAPGGAYEQYF.

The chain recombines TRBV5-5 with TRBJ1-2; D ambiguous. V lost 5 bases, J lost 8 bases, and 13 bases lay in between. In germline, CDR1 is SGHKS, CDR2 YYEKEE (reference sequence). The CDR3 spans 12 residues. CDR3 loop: CASRVRAGGYTF. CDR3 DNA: TGTGCCAGCAGGGTCAGAGCTGGGGGCTACACCTTC.

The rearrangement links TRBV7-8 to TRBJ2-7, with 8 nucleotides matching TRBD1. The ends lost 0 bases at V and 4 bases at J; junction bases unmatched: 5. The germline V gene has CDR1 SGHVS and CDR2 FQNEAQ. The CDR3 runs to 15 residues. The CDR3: CASSLAHQGAYEQYF. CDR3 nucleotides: TGTGCCAGCAGCTTAGCGCATCAGGGGGCTTACGAGCAGTACTTC.

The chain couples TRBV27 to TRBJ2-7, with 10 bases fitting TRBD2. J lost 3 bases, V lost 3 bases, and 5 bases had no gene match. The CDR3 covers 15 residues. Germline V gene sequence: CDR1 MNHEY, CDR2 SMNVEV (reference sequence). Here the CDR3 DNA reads TGTGCCAGCAGTTTCGCAGCGGGAGGGTACTACGAGCAGTACTTC. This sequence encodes CASSFAAGGYYEQYF.

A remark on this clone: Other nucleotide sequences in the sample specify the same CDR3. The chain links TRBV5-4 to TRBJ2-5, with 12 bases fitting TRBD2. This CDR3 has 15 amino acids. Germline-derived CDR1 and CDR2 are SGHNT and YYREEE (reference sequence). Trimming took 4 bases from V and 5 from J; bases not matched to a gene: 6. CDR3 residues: CASSLAGGPGETQYF. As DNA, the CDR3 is TGTGCCAGCAGCCTAGCGGGAGGGCCGGGGGAGACCCAGTACTTC.

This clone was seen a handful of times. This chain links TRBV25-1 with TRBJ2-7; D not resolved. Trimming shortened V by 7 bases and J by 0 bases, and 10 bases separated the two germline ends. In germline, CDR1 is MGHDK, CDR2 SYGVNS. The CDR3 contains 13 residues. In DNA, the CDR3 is TGTGCCAGCAAAGACACTTACTCCTACGAGCAGTACTTC. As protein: CASKDTYSYEQYF.

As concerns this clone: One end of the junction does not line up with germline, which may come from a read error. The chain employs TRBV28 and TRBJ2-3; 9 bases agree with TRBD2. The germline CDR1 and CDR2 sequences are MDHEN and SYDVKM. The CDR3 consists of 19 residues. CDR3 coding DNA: TGTGCCGGCAGTTTCCGGCGGGAGGGCCTTTTCCCTCGCACAGATACGCAGTATTTT. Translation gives CAGSFRREGLFPRTDTQYF.

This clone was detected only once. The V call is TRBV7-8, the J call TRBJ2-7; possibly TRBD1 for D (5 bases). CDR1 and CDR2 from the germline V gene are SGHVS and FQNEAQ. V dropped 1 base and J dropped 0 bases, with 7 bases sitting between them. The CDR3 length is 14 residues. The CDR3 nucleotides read TGTGCCAGCAGCTTAGGACAGAACTCCTACGAGCAGTACTTC. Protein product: CASSLGQNSYEQYF.

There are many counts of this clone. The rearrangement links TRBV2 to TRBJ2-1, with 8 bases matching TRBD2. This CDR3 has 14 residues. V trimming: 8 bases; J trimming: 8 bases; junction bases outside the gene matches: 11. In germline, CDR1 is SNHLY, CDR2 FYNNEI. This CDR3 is CASDAGGAQYEQFF. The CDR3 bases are TGTGCCAGCGACGCCGGGGGGGCGCAATATGAGCAGTTCTTC.

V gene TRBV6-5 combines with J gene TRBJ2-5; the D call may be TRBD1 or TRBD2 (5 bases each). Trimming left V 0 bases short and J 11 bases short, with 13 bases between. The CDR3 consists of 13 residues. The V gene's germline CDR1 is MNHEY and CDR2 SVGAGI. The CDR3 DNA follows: TGTGCCAGCAGTTACTCGGGACGGTCGGAGCAGTACTTC. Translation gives CASSYSGRSEQYF.

The CDR3 DNA follows: TGTGCCAGCGAAGGACTAAATTCCTACGAGCAGTACTTC. Amino acid sequence: CASEGLNSYEQYF. The chain recombines TRBV6-5 with TRBJ2-7; perhaps TRBD2 as D (6 bases). The germline V and J ends were trimmed by 8 bases and 1 base, with 12 bases remaining between them. Germline V gene sequence: CDR1 MNHEY, CDR2 SVGAGI. The CDR3 contains 13 residues.

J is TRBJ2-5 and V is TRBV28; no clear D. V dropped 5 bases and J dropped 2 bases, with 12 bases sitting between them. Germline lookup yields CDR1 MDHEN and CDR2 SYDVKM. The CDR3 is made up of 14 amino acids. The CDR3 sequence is CASSPLGKQETQYF. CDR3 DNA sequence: TGTGCCAGCAGTCCACTGGGGAAGCAAGAGACCCAGTACTTC.

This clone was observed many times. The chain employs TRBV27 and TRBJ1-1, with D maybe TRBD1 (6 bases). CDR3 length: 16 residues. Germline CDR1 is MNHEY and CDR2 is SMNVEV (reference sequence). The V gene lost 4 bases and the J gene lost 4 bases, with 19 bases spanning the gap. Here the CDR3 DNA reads TGTGCCAGCAGTTGGCGGGGGCGGACTGAGAGCACTGAAGCTTTCTTT. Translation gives CASSWRGRTESTEAFF.

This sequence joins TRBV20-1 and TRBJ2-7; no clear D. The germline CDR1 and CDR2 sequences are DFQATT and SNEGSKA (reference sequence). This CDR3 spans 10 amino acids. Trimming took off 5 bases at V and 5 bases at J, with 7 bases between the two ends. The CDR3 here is CSAAWHEQYF. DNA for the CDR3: TGCAGTGCTGCGTGGCACGAGCAGTACTTC.